A single T cell receptor (beta chain) is shown here with its context. Its matching antigen is unknown. The sample belongs to a study of cytomegalovirus exposure and HLA in healthy donors. It was the roughly 110-subject validation cohort, separate from the roughly 700-subject first cohort, to which the donors belonged. After removal of 2 bases from V and 2 bases from J, the junction contained 5 bases not matched to a gene. The CDR3 sequence is 16 residues long. Germline V CDR1 and CDR2: SGDLS, YYNGEE. The assay was immunoSEQ multiplex PCR, and TCRdb's table has in-frame clones only and misses some. This table has about 160,000 clones, 90% to 97% appearing once. General observations from the study: Confirmation in vitro established that a few CMV-associated chains were specific for CMV antigens. Cytomegalovirus-associated status was assigned to around 160 TCR beta chains.

This TCR came from a woman between 18 and 30 years old in good health and CMV-seronegative. The sample was PBMCs. J is TRBJ2-7 and V is TRBV9, with 12 bases that match TRBD2. DNA of the CDR3: TGTGCCAGCAGCGTCTCAGCTAGCGGGGGGGCCTACGAGCAGTACTTC. It codes for CASSVSASGGAYEQYF. Using reference TRBV9 and TRBJ2-7 for the parts outside the CDR3, the full variable domain is DSGVTQTPKHLITATGQRVTLRCSPRSGDLSVYWYQQSLDQGLQFLIQYYNGEERAKGNILERFSAQQFPDLHSELNLSSLELGDSALYFCASSVSASGGAYEQYFGPGTRLTVT.